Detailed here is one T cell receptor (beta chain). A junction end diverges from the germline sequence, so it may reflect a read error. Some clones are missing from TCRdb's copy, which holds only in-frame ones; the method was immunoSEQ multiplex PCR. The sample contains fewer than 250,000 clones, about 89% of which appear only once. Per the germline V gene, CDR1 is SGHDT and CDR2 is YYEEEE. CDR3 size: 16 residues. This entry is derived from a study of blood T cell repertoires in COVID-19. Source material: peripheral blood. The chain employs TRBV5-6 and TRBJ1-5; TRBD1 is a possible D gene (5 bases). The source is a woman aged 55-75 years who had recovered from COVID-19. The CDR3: CANSLAGVYSNQPQHF. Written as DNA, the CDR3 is TGTGCCAACAGCTTGGCGGGGGTTTATAGCAATCAGCCCCAGCATTTT.